Following are 9 T cell receptor beta chains from one sample sequenced in a study of control samples from healthy donors and cancer patients. Some clones are missing from TCRdb's copy, which holds only in-frame ones; the method was immunoSEQ multiplex PCR. The table has about 220,000 clones, around 94% seen once. The source material was blood. These receptors originate from a man in his forties or fifties in good health.

The V and J genes are TRBV12-3 or TRBV12-4 and TRBJ1-4; the match to TRBD1 covers 9 bases. The CDR3 consists of 13 residues. The trim removed 3 bases at V and 7 bases at J, leaving 0 bases unmatched. The CDR3: CASSLGQGEKLFF. CDR3 DNA sequence: TGTGCCAGCAGTTTGGGACAGGGTGAAAAACTGTTTTTT.

This clone was detected once. V is TRBV7-6 and J is TRBJ2-2; 8 bases fit TRBD2. CDR3 size: 15 residues. Germline trimming cut 0 bases from V and 7 bases from J; bases unmatched to any gene: 4. The V gene's germline CDR1 is SGHVS and CDR2 FNYEAQ. Written as DNA, the CDR3 is TGTGCCAGCAGCTTAGCGGTAGCGGGGTACGGGGAGCTGTTTTTT. Protein sequence: CASSLAVAGYGELFF. Full variable domain (rest looked up from reference TRBV7-6 and TRBJ2-2): GAGVSQSPRYKVTKRGQDVALRCDPISGHVSLYWYRQALGQGPEFLTYFNYEAQQDKSGLPNDRFSAERPEGSISTLTIQRTEQRDSAMYRCASSLAVAGYGELFFGEGSRLTVL.

The V call is TRBV24-1, the J call TRBJ2-3; D might be TRBD1 (6 bases). CDR3 length: 14 amino acids. The germline V and J ends were trimmed by 0 bases and 4 bases, with 7 bases remaining between them. Germline V gene data show CDR1 as KGHDR and CDR2 as SFDVKD. Here the CDR3 reads CATSDLTGPDTQYF. In nucleotides, the CDR3 is TGTGCCACCAGTGATTTGACAGGGCCAGATACGCAGTATTTT.

The CDR3 reads CASRLSSGNTIYF. In nucleotides, the CDR3 is TGTGCCAGCCGACTGAGCTCTGGAAACACCATATATTTT. The chain links TRBV27 to TRBJ1-3; no reliable D call. V was shortened by 8 bases and J by 0 bases, with 8 bases between the two germline ends. Per germline, CDR1 MNHEY and CDR2 SMNVEV (reference sequence). The CDR3 contains 13 residues.

The chain has TRBV24-1 and TRBJ2-3; D perhaps matches TRBD2 (7 bases). Trimming removed 4 bases from V and 1 base from J, with 11 bases in between. CDR3 length: 15 amino acids. Germline loops: CDR1 KGHDR, CDR2 SFDVKD. CDR3 sequence: CATSDLGGRTDTQYF. CDR3 coding DNA: TGTGCCACCAGTGACCTCGGGGGGCGCACAGATACGCAGTATTTT.

V usage is TRBV23-1 and J usage is TRBJ2-1; tentative D call: TRBD1 (6 bases). TRBV23-1 qualifies as an ORF whose function is uncertain. The CDR3 totals 16 residues. V lost 2 bases and J 12 bases, leaving 23 bases between the germline ends. CDR3 DNA: TGCGCCAGCAGTCAAGAAGAGACGACAGGACGGGTGGGGCAGTTCTTC. It codes for CASSQEETTGRVGQFF.

The chain combines TRBV28 with TRBJ1-1; the D gene is possibly TRBD1 (5 bases). CDR1 MDHEN and CDR2 SYDVKM come from the germline V gene. The V and J ends lost 0 bases and 7 bases respectively, with 6 bases between them. There are 12 residues in the CDR3. The CDR3 bases are TGTGCCAGCAGTTTATGGACAGTTGAAGCTTTCTTT. Protein sequence: CASSLWTVEAFF.

V is TRBV18 and J is TRBJ1-2, with D perhaps matching TRBD1 (6 bases). V lost 4 bases, J lost 6 bases, and 15 bases lay in between. Germline V CDR1 and CDR2: KGHSH, LQKENI. The CDR3 length is 14 residues. The CDR3 DNA follows: TGTGCCAGCTCACTCGTACAGGGTGAGCATGGCTACACCTTC. Translation gives CASSLVQGEHGYTF.

The chain is built from TRBV2 and TRBJ1-4, with D maybe TRBD1 (6 bases). Trimming removed 2 bases from V and 8 bases from J, with 9 bases in between. Germline CDR1 reads SNHLY; CDR2 reads FYNNEI. The CDR3 is 13 residues long. The CDR3 loop reads CASSELGQEKLFF. The CDR3 DNA follows: TGTGCCAGCAGTGAACTAGGACAGGAAAAACTGTTTTTT.